A single T cell receptor beta chain is shown here with its context. Its specificity is unknown. Terminally differentiated effector memory CD45RA+ cells were excluded from the naive CD8 cells, which were CD45RO-negative and positively selected for CCR7. The CDR3 totals 15 residues. CDR1 is SGHRS, CDR2 YFSETQ, per germline. Trimming at V came to 3 bases and at J to 10 bases, leaving 13 bases not matched to a gene. This sample is drawn from a study of shared clonotypes between healthy human individuals. Study outcomes and limitations: The diversity represented, both genetic and in exposure history, was limited by few donors.

TCRdb's table, derived via immunoSEQ multiplex PCR, lists solely in-frame clones and lacks some. The sample shows about 750,000 clones, approximately 92% of them seen only once. The specimen sequenced was naive CD8+ T cells sorted from blood. V gene TRBV5-1 combines with J gene TRBJ2-1; 7 nucleotides align to TRBD1. This sequence was found in a man aged 30 to 39 in good health. CDR3 protein: CASSWDPGQNLEQFF. CDR3 nucleotide sequence: TGCGCCAGCAGCTGGGATCCGGGACAGAACCTGGAGCAGTTCTTC.